The source of this T cell receptor (beta chain) is a study of cytomegalovirus exposure and HLA in healthy donors. Study-level findings and limits: Later analysis found that TCR beta chains associated with HLA were more clonally expanded than other, equally common chains. Available immune exposure information covered CMV serostatus only. One variant, a missense change in DCLRE1C, was linked in a later analysis to TCR beta V- and J-gene trimming. Earlier findings revealed that most TCR beta V segments proved productive either about 87% or about 30% of the time.

PCR was performed using 60 Vbeta and 13 Jbeta primers. This table comes from immunoSEQ multiplex PCR, and its TCRdb copy is limited to in-frame clones, with some not included. The table shows around 110,000 clones, with around 70% occurring only once. The ends were cut back, 2 bases at V and 7 bases at J, with 15 bases in the middle. CDR1 is MNHNY and CDR2 is SVGAGI in the germline V gene (reference sequence). The CDR3 sequence is 16 residues long. For this clone: Its cognate antigen is unknown.

This clonotype was sampled from a young man in good health and CMV-seropositive. The sequenced material came from PBMCs. The chain has TRBV6-6 and TRBJ1-6, with D uncertain. As DNA, the CDR3 is TGTGCCAGCAGTTACGAAACGGTTCTGGGCAATTCACCCCTCCACTTT. This sequence encodes CASSYETVLGNSPLHF.